The 25 T cell receptor beta chains in this list originate from one sample, sequenced in a study of OX40 agonist ivuxolimab in advanced cancers. Clones were read by immunoSEQ multiplex PCR, and TCRdb kept only the in-frame ones, dropping some. Seen here are fewer than 60,000 clones, approximately 82% observed once, and the top ten hold about 3.8%. This specimen consisted of CD4+ or CD8+ T cells sorted from blood, obtained in a trial of the OX40 agonist ivuxolimab. Receptor source: an adult with an advanced solid tumor such as melanoma, head and neck, liver or kidney cancer.

This sequence joins TRBV5-8 and TRBJ1-5; D possibly corresponds to TRBD1 (6 bases). With 4 bases removed from V and 4 bases from J, the gap between germline ends came to 18 bases. The CDR3 length is 16 residues. Germline CDR1 and CDR2: SGHTS and YDEGEE. The CDR3 sequence is CASSPEGGSTNQPQHF. CDR3 nucleotide sequence: TGTGCCAGCAGCCCGGAGGGGGGGTCTACTAATCAGCCCCAGCATTTT.

The chain links TRBV5-1 to TRBJ2-2; D is uncertain. The V end was cut by 7 bases, the J end by 8 bases, with 15 bases between. The CDR3 totals 13 residues. Germline V gene lookup returns CDR1 SGHRS and CDR2 YFSETQ. The CDR3 nucleotides read TGCGCCAGCCGACGCCTGGGAATAGGGGAGCTGTTTTTT. As protein: CASRRLGIGELFF.

The CDR3 sequence: CASSFRDSSTDTQYF. DNA for the CDR3: TGCGCCAGCAGCTTCCGGGACAGTAGTACAGATACGCAGTATTTT. The V and J genes are TRBV5-1 and TRBJ2-3; 7 nucleotides align to TRBD1. The CDR3 is 15 residues long. CDR1 is SGHRS, CDR2 YFSETQ, per germline. V shed 2 bases and J 3 bases; nucleotides not matched to a gene: 6.

This clone was found a few times. The CDR3 nucleotides read TGTGCCAGCTCACTCATACAGGGGGCTTTCTCCTACAATGAGCAGTTCTTC. Protein product: CASSLIQGAFSYNEQFF. The chain joins TRBV18 to TRBJ2-1; 9 bases fit TRBD1. CDR3 length: 17 residues. CDR1 is KGHSH, CDR2 LQKENI, per germline. V lost 4 bases to trimming and J lost 0 bases; unmatched junction nucleotides: 7.

The gene calls are TRBV2 and TRBJ1-2, with D possibly matching TRBD1 (5 bases). Germline loops: CDR1 SNHLY, CDR2 FYNNEI. CDR3 length: 12 amino acids. Trimming removed 5 bases from V and 3 bases from J, with 7 bases in between. The CDR3 here is CASSPGYYGYTF. CDR3 DNA sequence: TGTGCCAGCAGTCCAGGGTACTATGGCTACACCTTC.

The gene calls are TRBV2 and TRBJ1-2; TRBD1 matches 7 bases. Looked up from germline, CDR1 is SNHLY and CDR2 is FYNNEI. The trim removed 6 bases at V and 5 bases at J, leaving 12 bases unmatched. The CDR3 length is 15 residues. The CDR3 bases are TGTGCCAGCAGCCTCTCCGGGACAGTGGTATATGGCTACACCTTC. Amino acid sequence: CASSLSGTVVYGYTF.

The chain employs TRBV11-2 and TRBJ1-1; D not resolved. V was clipped by 2 bases and J by 0 bases, with 10 bases between them. This CDR3 spans 15 amino acids. The V gene's germline CDR1 is SGHAT and CDR2 FQNNGV. CDR3 amino acids: CASSLTGSMNTEAFF. As DNA, the CDR3 is TGTGCCAGCAGCTTAACGGGATCTATGAACACTGAAGCTTTCTTT. Drawing the rest from reference TRBV11-2 and TRBJ1-1, the complete variable domain is EAGVAQSPRYKIIEKRQSVAFWCNPISGHATLYWYQQILGQGPKLLIQFQNNGVVDDSQLPKDRFSAERLKGVDSTLKIQPAKLEDSAVYLCASSLTGSMNTEAFFGQGTRLTVV.

The genes are TRBV13 and TRBJ2-3; 13 bases fit TRBD2. Germline V gene lookup returns CDR1 PRHDT and CDR2 FYEKMQ (reference sequence). The CDR3 length is 20 residues. V lost 6 bases, J lost 6 bases, and 21 bases stayed unmatched. The CDR3, as DNA: TGTGCCAGCAGTTCCAGTTTCACTCCGACTAGCGGGGGGCCGACGGATACGCAGTATTTT. This codes for CASSSSFTPTSGGPTDTQYF. The full variable domain, with the rest looked up from reference TRBV13 and TRBJ2-3, is AAGVIQSPRHLIKEKRETATLKCYPIPRHDTVYWYQQGPGQDPQFLISFYEKMQSDKGSIPDRFSAQQFSDYHSELNMSSLELGDSALYFCASSSSFTPTSGGPTDTQYFGPGTRLTVL.

This clone appeared a few times. The rearrangement joins TRBV5-1 to TRBJ2-4; D is unclear. CDR1 and CDR2 (germline): SGHRS, YFSETQ. The CDR3 runs 15 residues. V lost 6 bases to trimming and J lost 0 bases, with 13 bases between them. CDR3 sequence (DNA): TGCGCCAGCACGGCCCCTGGGGTAGCCAAAAACATTCAGTACTTC. This encodes CASTAPGVAKNIQYF.

This chain connects TRBV21-1 to TRBJ1-1; the table calls TRBD1, which could not be checked here. TRBV21-1 is designated a pseudogene. The CDR3 is 12 residues long. DNA for the CDR3: TGTGCCAGCATAAGAGCAGGGGCTGAAGCTTTCTTT. Translating it yields CASIRAGAEAFF.

The rearrangement joins TRBV7-2 to TRBJ2-1, with 8 bases aligning to TRBD2. Germline-derived CDR1 and CDR2 are SGHTA and FQGNSA. With 4 bases clipped from V and 4 bases from J, the junction kept 9 bases outside the gene matches. This CDR3 has 16 residues. As DNA, the CDR3 is TGTGCCAGCAGCTCCCTTGGAGCGGGAGTATACAATGAGCAGTTCTTC. It yields the protein CASSSLGAGVYNEQFF.

The CDR3 region is CASSERLAGGGNEQFF. The CDR3 coding sequence is TGCGCCAGCAGTGAAAGGCTAGCGGGAGGGGGGAATGAGCAGTTCTTC. The chain has TRBV10-1 and TRBJ2-1; 12 positions match TRBD2. This CDR3 spans 16 amino acids. CDR1 is WNHNN and CDR2 is SYGVQD in the germline V gene (reference sequence). The J segment lost 7 bases and the V segment lost 3 bases, leaving 7 bases of the junction unmatched.

The chain employs TRBV28 and TRBJ2-7; 7 positions agree with TRBD2. Germline V gives CDR1 MDHEN, CDR2 SYDVKM. Trimming took 3 bases from V and 0 from J; bases not matched to a gene: 8. The length of the CDR3 is 16 residues. This CDR3 is CASSLSSAGTSYEQYF. CDR3 nucleotide sequence: TGTGCCAGCAGTTTGAGCTCAGCGGGGACCTCCTACGAGCAGTACTTC. Supplemented by reference TRBV28 and TRBJ2-7, the full variable domain reads DVKVTQSSRYLVKRTGEKVFLECVQDMDHENMFWYRQDPGLGLRLIYFSYDVKMKEKGDIPEGYSVSREKKERFSLILESASTNQTSMYLCASSLSSAGTSYEQYFGPGTRLTVT.

The chain uses TRBV7-9 and TRBJ1-4, with no clear D. The CDR3 is 11 residues long. Germline CDR1 and CDR2: SEHNR and FQNEAQ (reference sequence). The V gene lost 2 bases and the J gene lost 5 bases, with 0 bases spanning the gap. This chain's CDR3 is CASSLNEKLFF. CDR3 bases: TGTGCCAGCAGCTTAAATGAAAAACTGTTTTTT.

This chain uses TRBV7-7 with TRBJ1-3; D is unresolved. Germline values: CDR1 SSHAT, CDR2 FNYEAQ (reference sequence). The V gene lost 5 bases and the J gene lost 8 bases, with 13 bases spanning the gap. The CDR3 has 13 residues. CDR3 in DNA: TGTGCCAGCAGCCATAGTCCCCAGGACACCATATATTTT. It codes for CASSHSPQDTIYF.

The CDR3 spells CASSYGWNRPYGYTF. Written as DNA, the CDR3 is TGTGCCAGCAGTTACGGTTGGAACAGACCATATGGCTACACCTTC. The V gene is TRBV6-5, the J gene TRBJ1-2, with D uncertain. Germline assignment: CDR1 MNHEY and CDR2 SVGAGI. The CDR3 sequence is 15 residues long. Trimming removed 2 bases at V and 5 bases at J, with 15 bases between.

The rearrangement joins TRBV6-1 to TRBJ1-1; D remains unclear. Deletions cut 4 bases from V and 2 bases from J, with 8 bases between. The CDR3 runs 13 residues. CDR1 and CDR2 (germline): MNHNS, SASEGT. The CDR3 DNA reads as TGTGCCAGCAGTGGGCAAGTTAACACTGAAGCTTTCTTT. Translating gives CASSGQVNTEAFF.

The V call is TRBV4-3, the J call TRBJ2-7; 8 nucleotides line up with TRBD2. J was trimmed by 1 base and V by 6 bases; bases with no gene match: 8. This CDR3 has 15 residues. Germline V gene data show CDR1 as LGHNA and CDR2 as YSLEER. Here the CDR3 reads CASRLEGGGSYEQYF. For the CDR3, the DNA is TGCGCCAGCAGGCTGGAGGGCGGGGGGTCCTACGAGCAGTACTTC.

This clone was recorded once. The chain has TRBV7-8 and TRBJ2-1; 11 nucleotides align to TRBD1. CDR3 size: 15 residues. Germline CDR1 and CDR2: SGHVS and FQNEAQ. V was pared by 5 bases and J by 7 bases, with 7 bases of the junction left unmatched. The CDR3 DNA follows: TGTGCCAGCAGCCAAGGGACAGGGGGGTTGAATGAGCAGTTCTTC. It is translated as CASSQGTGGLNEQFF.

V and J are TRBV29-1 and TRBJ1-2; a possible D gene is TRBD1 (5 bases). The ends were cut back, 0 bases at V and 4 bases at J, with 18 bases in the middle. CDR1 SQVTM and CDR2 ANQGSEA come from the germline V gene. The CDR3 has 16 residues. CDR3 coding DNA: TGCAGCGTTGAAGATCCTAACAGGCTAAGAAGCTATGGCTACACCTTC. As protein: CSVEDPNRLRSYGYTF.

The chain couples TRBV6-5 to TRBJ2-7; 10 nucleotides align to TRBD1. V was clipped by 5 bases and J by 6 bases; unmatched bases: 7. This CDR3 is built from 14 residues. CDR1 and CDR2 from the germline V gene are MNHEY and SVGAGI. DNA for the CDR3: TGTGCCAGCAGTGAACGCTGGGACAGGGGCGAGCAGTACTTC. Translation: CASSERWDRGEQYF.

The V and J genes are TRBV6-6 and TRBJ2-5; D unresolved. Germline CDR1 MNHNY, CDR2 SVGAGI (reference sequence). The CDR3 loop spans 11 amino acids. The V end was cut by 4 bases, the J end by 5 bases, with 5 bases between. The CDR3: CASSSAETQYF. The CDR3 bases are TGTGCCAGCAGTTCAGCGGAGACCCAGTACTTC.

The chain is built from TRBV5-6 and TRBJ2-2; tentative D call: TRBD1 (5 bases). The germline V gene encodes CDR1 SGHDT and CDR2 YYEEEE. V lost 2 bases and J 6 bases, leaving 14 bases between the germline ends. The CDR3 covers 15 residues. CDR3 sequence: CASSFRSRAAGELFF. CDR3 DNA sequence: TGTGCCAGCAGCTTTCGTAGCAGGGCAGCCGGGGAGCTGTTTTTT.

The CDR3: CASSPRGMNTEAFF. The CDR3, as DNA: TGTGCCAGCAGCCCCAGGGGAATGAACACTGAAGCTTTCTTT. The chain is built from TRBV7-9 and TRBJ1-1; D is possibly TRBD1 (6 bases). The CDR3 extends over 14 amino acids. Trimming took 5 bases from V and 0 from J, leaving 10 bases between them. Per germline, CDR1 SEHNR and CDR2 FQNEAQ (reference sequence).

The rearrangement joins TRBV6-5 to TRBJ1-1; 9 nucleotides match TRBD1. The junction had 2 bases not matched to a gene; V was cut back by 4 bases and J by 2 bases. The CDR3 sequence is 14 residues long. Per germline, CDR1 MNHEY and CDR2 SVGAGI. The CDR3 region is CASSLDRGNTEAFF. The CDR3, as DNA: TGTGCCAGCAGTTTGGACAGGGGAAACACTGAAGCTTTCTTT.